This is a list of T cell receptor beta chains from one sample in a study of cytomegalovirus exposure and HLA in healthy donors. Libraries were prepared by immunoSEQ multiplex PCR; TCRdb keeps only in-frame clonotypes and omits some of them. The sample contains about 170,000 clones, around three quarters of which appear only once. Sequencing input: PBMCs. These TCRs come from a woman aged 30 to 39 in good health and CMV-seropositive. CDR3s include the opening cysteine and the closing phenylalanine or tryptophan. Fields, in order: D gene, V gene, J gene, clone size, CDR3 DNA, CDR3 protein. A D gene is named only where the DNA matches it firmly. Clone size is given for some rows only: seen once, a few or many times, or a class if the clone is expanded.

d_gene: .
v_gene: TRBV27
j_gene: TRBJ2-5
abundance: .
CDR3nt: TGTGCCAGCAGCCGACAGAGCCAGCGAGAGACCCAGTACTTC
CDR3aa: CASSRQSQRETQYF

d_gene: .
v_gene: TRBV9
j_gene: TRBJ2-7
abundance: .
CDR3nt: TGTGCCAGCAGCGTCCAAGGGGATGGGGACGAGCAGTACTTC
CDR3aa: CASSVQGDGDEQYF

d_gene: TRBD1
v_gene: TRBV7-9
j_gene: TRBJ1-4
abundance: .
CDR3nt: TGTGCCAGCAGCTTGCCAGGGGGGTTGCTGTTTTTT
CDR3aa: CASSLPGGLLFF

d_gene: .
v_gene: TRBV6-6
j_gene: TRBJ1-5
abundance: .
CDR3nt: TGTGCCAGCAGTTATCGGGATAATCAGCCCCAGCATTTT
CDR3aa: CASSYRDNQPQHF

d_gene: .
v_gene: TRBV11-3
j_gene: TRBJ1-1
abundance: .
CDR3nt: TGTGCCAGCAGCCCAGTAAGGGGGGGCGGGAACACTGAAGCTTTCTTT
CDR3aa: CASSPVRGGGNTEAFF

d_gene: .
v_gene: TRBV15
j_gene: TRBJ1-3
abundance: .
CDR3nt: TGTGCCACCAGCAGAGGGAGCCTTGGAAACACCATATATTTT
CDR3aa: CATSRGSLGNTIYF

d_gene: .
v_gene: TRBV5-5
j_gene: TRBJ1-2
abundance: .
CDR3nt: TGTGCCAGCAGCCGGGGGTGGAATAACTATGGCTACACCTTC
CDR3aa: CASSRGWNNYGYTF

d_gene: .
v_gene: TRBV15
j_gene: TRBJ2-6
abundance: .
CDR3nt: TGTGCCACGGGGGCCTCTGGGGCCAACGTCCTGACTTTC
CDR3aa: CATGASGANVLTF

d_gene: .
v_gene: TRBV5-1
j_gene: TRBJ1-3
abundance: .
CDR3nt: TGCGCCAGCAGCTTTGACACAGGGGGAAACACCATATATTTT
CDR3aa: CASSFDTGGNTIYF

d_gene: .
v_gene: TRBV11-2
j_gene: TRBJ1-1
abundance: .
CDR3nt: TGTGCCAGCAGCTTCCGGGGGGAAGACACTGAAGCTTTCTTT
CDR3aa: CASSFRGEDTEAFF

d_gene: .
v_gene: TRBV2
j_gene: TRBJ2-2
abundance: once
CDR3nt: TGTGCCAGCAGTGATCGTCTAGCCGGCGGGGAGCTGTTTTTT
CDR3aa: CASSDRLAGGELFF

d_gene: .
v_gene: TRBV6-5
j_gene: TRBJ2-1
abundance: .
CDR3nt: TGTGCCAGCAGTTACGGGCAGGGAAAGCTTAATGAGCAGTTCTTC
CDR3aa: CASSYGQGKLNEQFF

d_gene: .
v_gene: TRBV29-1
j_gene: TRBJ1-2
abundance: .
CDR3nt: TGCAGCGTTGTCCCTACTCCCGGCTACACCTTC
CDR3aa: CSVVPTPGYTF

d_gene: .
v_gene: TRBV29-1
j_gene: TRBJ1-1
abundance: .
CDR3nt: TGCAGCGTTGTACAGGGTAAAGCTTTCTTT
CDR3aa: CSVVQGKAFF

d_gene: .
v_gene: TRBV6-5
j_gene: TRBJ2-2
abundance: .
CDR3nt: TGTGCCAGCACCCCGGCAGGGATAGTCGGGGAGCTGTTTTTT
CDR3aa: CASTPAGIVGELFF

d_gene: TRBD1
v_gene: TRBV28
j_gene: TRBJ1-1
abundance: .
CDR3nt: TGTGCCAGCAACTCCGGGACAGGGATGGGGGTTAACACTGAAGCTTTCTTT
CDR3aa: CASNSGTGMGVNTEAFF

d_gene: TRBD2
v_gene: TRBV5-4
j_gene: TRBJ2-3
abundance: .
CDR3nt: TGTGCCAGCAGCCTAAGCGGGGGGGCCTGGGATACGCAGTATTTT
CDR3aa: CASSLSGGAWDTQYF

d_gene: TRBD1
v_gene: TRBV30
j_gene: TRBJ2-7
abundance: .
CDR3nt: TGTGCCTGGAAACAGGGGTCGTACGAGCAGTACTTC
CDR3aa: CAWKQGSYEQYF

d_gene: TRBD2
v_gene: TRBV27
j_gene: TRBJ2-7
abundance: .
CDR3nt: TGTGCCAGCAGTTTAATTGGTCCGGGACTAGCGGGAGTCGAGCAGTACTTC
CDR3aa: CASSLIGPGLAGVEQYF

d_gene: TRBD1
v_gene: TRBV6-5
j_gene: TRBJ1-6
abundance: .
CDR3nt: TGTGCCAGCAGTTATCACCTCGGGACAGGGAATTCACCCCTCCACTTT
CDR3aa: CASSYHLGTGNSPLHF

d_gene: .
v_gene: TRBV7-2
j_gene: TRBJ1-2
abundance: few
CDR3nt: TGTGCCAGCAGCTTAGTAGAGCAGGGACTCTATGGCTACACCTTC
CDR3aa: CASSLVEQGLYGYTF

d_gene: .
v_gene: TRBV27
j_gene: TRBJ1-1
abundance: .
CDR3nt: TGTGCCAGCAGTCCCCGTACCCAGGGTTTCGCTGAAGCTTTCTTT
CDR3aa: CASSPRTQGFAEAFF

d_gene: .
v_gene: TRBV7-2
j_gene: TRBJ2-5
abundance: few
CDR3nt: TGTGCCAGCAGCCGGCGACAGTACCAAGAGACCCAGTACTTC
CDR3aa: CASSRRQYQETQYF

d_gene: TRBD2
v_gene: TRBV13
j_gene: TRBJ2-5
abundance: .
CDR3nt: TGTGCCAGCAGCCCGGGACTAGACGAAGGGACCCAGTACTTC
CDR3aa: CASSPGLDEGTQYF

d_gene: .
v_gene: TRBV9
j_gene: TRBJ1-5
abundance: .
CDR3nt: TGTGCCAGCAGCGTAGAGGGGGTCAGCGTTCAGCCCCAGCATTTT
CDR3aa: CASSVEGVSVQPQHF

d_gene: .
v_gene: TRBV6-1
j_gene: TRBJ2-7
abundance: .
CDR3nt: TGTGCCAGTTCGGACGGTCGCTCGGGGGAGCAGTACTTC
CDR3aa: CASSDGRSGEQYF